This T cell receptor beta chain was retrieved from a study of cytomegalovirus exposure and HLA in healthy donors (dated by TCRdb to about 2017). As for the study more broadly: In an earlier analysis of under 750 of the donors, around 290 Gb of sequence data and 95 million to 130 million unique TCR beta sequences from approximately 180 million T cells were reported. To decide whether each TCR beta V gene segment behaved as functional or pseudogenic, an earlier analysis of several hundred of the donors relied on high-throughput TCR beta sequencing. The study aimed to test whether cataloging public T cell receptors could reveal signatures of past pathogen exposure. Among several hundred genotyped donors of the cohort, an average of around 250,000 unique TCR beta nucleotide sequences was sequenced per donor, of which about 18% were non-productive. The T cell repertoires of 666 subjects were profiled by immunosequencing and related to cytomegalovirus serostatus. A later analysis re-examined previously published TCR beta repertoires from more than 550 donors and added high-resolution HLA genotyping to investigate patterns of TCR occurrence. Rather than drawing on any new phenotypic data, the later analysis identified candidate immune exposures from TCR beta sequences and the way those sequences occurred across donors. Genome-wide SNP genotypes for about 65% of the roughly 670 donors were used in a later genetic analysis, which treated that subset as a discovery cohort. HLA typing covered class I and class II loci at four-digit resolution. Four or five DR-DQ haplotypes were handled as single units for association and clustering because linkage in the cohort was strong. The study combined high-throughput TCR immunosequencing, statistical association of individual TCRs with disease status, and machine learning to predict cytomegalovirus infection status. Alongside the repertoire data, information on donor age, sex, ethnicity and CMV serostatus was compiled. Of the 398 genotyped donors, approximately 83% fell in the genetic ancestry cluster associated with self-reported Caucasian donors. About 330 gigabases of sequencing data and tens of millions of unique TCR sequences made up an early release that covered about 640 HLA-typed donors. The number of typed donors differed by locus: roughly 620-630 for A, B, C, DRB1 and DQB1; 522 for DQA1; roughly 600 for DPA1; and 450 to 480 for DPB1. A separate validation cohort of more than 100 different subjects was used in addition to the approximately 640-subject first cohort. Every repertoire in the discovery cohort had been generated on one and the same sequencing platform. Results and caveats for the whole study, not just this receptor: Most CMV-associated TCR beta chains appeared to be HLA-restricted in a later analysis, and the HLA associations seemed to be driven largely by CMV exposure. An earlier analysis of around 540 of the donors showed that most TCR beta V segments appeared in productive rearrangements either about 90% or about 30% of the time, which broadly matched IMGT annotations. In a later analysis, several top co-occurrence clusters were reported to appear linked to parvovirus B19, influenza, CMV and Epstein-Barr virus. While some public TCRs were present in many individuals, most TCR sequences turned up only very rarely across donors. The only immune exposure information available for the cohort was CMV serostatus. The sequencing pipeline was judged likely to have produced a cluster of highly shared sequence variants as a technical artifact. A further reported finding was that TCR beta sequences accurately predicted the HLA-A and HLA-B alleles for most subjects in the first cohort. A few of the identified cytomegalovirus-associated TCR beta chains were confirmed in vitro to be specific for cytomegalovirus antigens. Specific HLA alleles were associated with 18,000 or so TCR beta sequences at a false discovery rate of 0.05 in a later analysis. An association between a missense DCLRE1C variant and V-gene and J-gene trimming of TCR beta chains was found in a later genetic analysis and replicated in an independent cohort. Assigning TCR associations to individual alleles was difficult when HLA alleles, especially DR and DQ, strongly co-occurred. Because counts were too low, seventeen rarely observed V segments, including chromosome 9 orphons, were excluded from the earlier analysis of several hundred of the donors. Presence/absence analyses assumed roughly uniform sequencing depth across donors, an assumption that may not hold. Linkage disequilibrium might explain the correlated functional status among segregating V segments, but an unknown experimental factor could not be excluded. In both the original and validation cohorts, the classifier was reported to diagnose cytomegalovirus status with high specificity and sensitivity. The study listed 164 TCR beta chains as associated with cytomegalovirus. Because the 87-base-pair reads could not distinguish some IMGT-functional V segments, including TRBV6-2 and TRBV6-3, those segments were excluded. A later analysis found that HLA-associated TCR beta chains were more clonally expanded and had lower generation probabilities than equally common non-associated chains. Compared with the approximately 670-donor mean, donors in an Asian-associated ancestry cluster had fewer N-insertions in productive TCRs, according to a later genetic analysis. The authors suggested that the approach could potentially be extended to other disease states and immunological phenotypes. A later analysis found that TCR association rates varied across HLA loci, with DRB1 alleles showing the most associated TCRs and HLA-C alleles the fewest. In this cohort, only TCR beta chains were sequenced, and detectable features were limited by the absence of alpha or paired-chain data. Because HLA typing was missing for some donors at each locus, association tests included only the typed subset.

The CDR3 covers 14 residues, taking in both the cysteine and the phenylalanine. Only the CDR3 portion is preserved as DNA: 42 bases, with reading frame beginning at the first base. As encoded in the germline V gene, CDR1 is SGHAT while CDR2 is FQNNGV. V is clipped by 4 bases and J by 6 bases, and the sequence between their germline boundaries is 15 bases long. The cohort consisted of hundreds of healthy bone marrow donors. At the time of sampling, every cohort member was nominally healthy, though immune exposures that went unrecorded were likely present. The donor was CMV seronegative and belonged to the group of over 300 seronegative cohort members. Each donor provided a peripheral blood sample, and peripheral blood mononuclear cells were used for TCR beta sequencing. The Qiagen DNeasy Blood Extraction Kit was used to extract genomic DNA from the blood cell samples. In the case of this clone: There is no known antigen for this receptor.

The library was obtained by the immunoSEQ multiplex PCR assay. For the multiplex PCR, a mixture combining 60 forward primers for TCR Vbeta segments and 13 reverse primers for TCR Jbeta segments was used. Amplification of the CDR3 region of rearranged TCR beta genes was performed with a multiplex PCR assay on genomic DNA. The amplified TCR beta libraries were sequenced on the Illumina HiSeq System as 87-base-pair reads. Regarding the original processing steps: Across the 500 to 750 repertoires, a later analysis counted some 81 million unique TCR beta chains, roughly 11 million of which were shared by at least two donors. A nearest-neighbor algorithm error-corrected the raw reads and collapsed the reads into unique sequences, merging closely related sequences to remove PCR and sequencing errors. CDR3 sequences were aligned to IMGT reference sequences to assign V, D and J gene segments. For a sequence to be retained, a match of at least six nucleotides was required to both a V gene segment and a J gene segment. Rearrangements were called productive when the CDR3 lacked stop codons and stayed in frame with V and J; all others were non-productive. CDR3 was defined according to IMGT convention as the region running from the second conserved V-encoded cysteine to the conserved J-encoded phenylalanine. The earlier analysis of approximately 500 of the donors excluded sequences that lacked an unambiguous match to a single V gene segment. In an earlier analysis of roughly 500 of the donors, V segments were called functional above 56.7% productive rearrangements and were called segregating when the between-donor standard deviation exceeded 5%. A statistical classification framework was built for diagnosing cytomegalovirus status from the catalog of TCR beta chain sequences. V and J gene assignment, in a later analysis, came from comparing TCR nucleotide sequences with IMGT/GENE-DB human TR gene sequences. A later analysis assigned CDR3 sequences and most-parsimonious VDJ recombination scenarios with the TCRdist pipeline. In a later analysis, every TCR beta chain was defined by the combination of its CDR3 amino acid sequence and its V-gene family, and reads without a unique V-gene family were dropped. A later analysis removed nearly 600 highly shared, low-generation-probability nucleotide sequences to deal with suspected cross-contamination and a sequencing artifact. In a later analysis, a clonal expansion index was calculated for each public chain from normalized within-repertoire ranks of inferred template counts. Generation probabilities in a later analysis came from a VDJ recombination model fitted to out-of-frame rearrangements, and those results were checked against IGoR. A later analysis scored TCR-TCR, TCR-HLA and TCR-CMV co-occurrence with hypergeometric tests, applying a repertoire-size bias correction to TCR pairs. False discovery rates were estimated in a later analysis by permuting HLA or CMV assignments 20 times. In a later analysis, co-occurring TCRs were grouped using DBSCAN, with TCRdist sequence similarity added in when clustering inside HLA-allele-positive subsets. For co-occurrence clustering, repertoires with fewer than 30,000 or more than 120,000 public chains were excluded, along with several repertoires with anomalous nucleotide sharing. Imported from immuneACCESS, the table was reduced by TCRdb to in-frame sequences with V and J called. These copies leave out some clones; in studies compared against another copy, an unresolved V gene accounts for under half, and the cause of the remainder is not known. The V and J calls and clone size are taken from that table; D and trimming were inferred from the DNA. The sample table gives about 41,000 clones. The ten largest account for 5% to 7.5% of the sample.

The receptor was derived from a man between 25 and 39 years old in good health and CMV-seronegative. The source material was PBMCs. The rearranged segments are TRBV11-2 and TRBJ1-2; possibly the D gene is TRBD1, per 6 matching bases. The CDR3 reads CASSSTGRGDGYTF. The DNA reads TGTGCCAGCAGCTCAACAGGGAGAGGCGATGGCTACACCTTC.